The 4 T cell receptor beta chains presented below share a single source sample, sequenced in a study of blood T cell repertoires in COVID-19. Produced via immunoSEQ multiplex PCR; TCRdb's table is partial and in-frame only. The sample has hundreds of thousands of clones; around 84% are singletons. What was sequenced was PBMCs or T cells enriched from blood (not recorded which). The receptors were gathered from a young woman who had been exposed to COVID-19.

The CDR3 loop is CASSFPGTGGTEAFF. The CDR3 DNA reads as TGTGCCAGCAGTTTCCCCGGGACAGGGGGCACTGAAGCTTTCTTT. The rearrangement uses TRBV28 and TRBJ1-1; the match to TRBD1 covers 11 bases. Germline V lookup: CDR1 MDHEN, CDR2 SYDVKM. CDR3 length: 15 residues. J gave up 4 bases and V 3 bases, and 4 bases lay outside the gene matches.

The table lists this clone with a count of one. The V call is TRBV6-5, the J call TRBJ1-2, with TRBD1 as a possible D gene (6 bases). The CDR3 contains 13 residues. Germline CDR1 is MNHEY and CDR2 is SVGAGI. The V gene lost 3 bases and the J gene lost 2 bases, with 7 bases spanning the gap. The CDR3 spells CASSYTGNYGYTF. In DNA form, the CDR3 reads TGTGCCAGCAGTTATACAGGGAACTATGGCTACACCTTC.

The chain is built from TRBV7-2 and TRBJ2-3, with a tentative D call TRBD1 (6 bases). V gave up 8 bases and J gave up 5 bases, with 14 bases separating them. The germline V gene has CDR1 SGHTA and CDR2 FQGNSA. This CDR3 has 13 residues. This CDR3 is CASGDNYLDTQYF. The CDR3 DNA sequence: TGTGCCAGCGGGGACAATTACTTAGATACGCAGTATTTT.

CDR3 sequence: CASSFRTGGNYEQYF. The CDR3 DNA follows: TGTGCCAGCAGCTTCAGGACAGGGGGCAACTACGAGCAGTACTTC. This chain links TRBV7-8 with TRBJ2-7; 11 bases map to TRBD1. The CDR3 runs 15 residues. Germline V gene data show CDR1 as SGHVS and CDR2 as FQNEAQ. V gave up 3 bases and J gave up 3 bases; unmatched junction bases: 4.